Following are 21 T cell receptor beta chains from one sample sequenced in a study of vaccination effects on CD4 cells after COVID-19. Antigens for these TCRs are unknown. Pools of viral peptides were used by the ViraFEST assay to expand antigen-specific CD4+ T cells ahead of sequencing. The culture ran for roughly 10 days before CD4+ T cells were isolated. The study found no prior SARS-CoV-2 infection in the vaccine recipients, who tested negative for nucleocapsid antibodies. TCRdb keeps only in-frame clones here, not all; method: immunoSEQ multiplex PCR. The data show about 63,000 clones, 70% to 85% seen once. Sequencing was performed on CD4+ T cells from PBMCs cultured with HCoV-OC43 spike peptides, taken before COVID-19 vaccination. The subset was: HCoV-OC43 spike overlapping peptide pool stimulation. The receptors stem from a human donor who received a COVID-19 vaccine.

This clone has a handful of counts. This chain links TRBV18 with TRBJ2-7; a weak D match, TRBD1 (6 bases). CDR3 size: 13 residues. Per germline, CDR1 KGHSH and CDR2 LQKENI. V lost 5 bases and J 7 bases, leaving 15 bases between the germline ends. The CDR3 loop reads CASSVYRDSEQYV. CDR3 coding DNA: TGTGCCAGCTCAGTATACAGGGATTCGGAGCAGTACGTC.

This rearrangement joins TRBV6-5 to TRBJ1-1; D gene unclear. This CDR3 contains 14 residues. V lost 0 bases and J lost 0, with 5 bases in between. Germline CDR1 and CDR2: MNHEY and SVGAGI. The CDR3 sequence is CASSYSRVNTEAFF. Written as DNA, the CDR3 is TGTGCCAGCAGTTACTCGCGAGTGAACACTGAAGCTTTCTTT.

V is TRBV7-3 and J is TRBJ2-1; D may match TRBD1 or TRBD2 (6 bases each). Trimming stripped 2 bases from V and 9 bases from J, with 14 bases between. This CDR3 comprises 14 residues. Germline loops: CDR1 SGHTA, CDR2 FQGTGA. The CDR3 bases are TGTGCCAGCAGCTTAGGGGGGCGTGAATTTGAGCAGTTCTTC. Residues: CASSLGGREFEQFF.

This clone was picked up a small number of times. This sequence joins TRBV2 and TRBJ1-1; D is uncertain. V shed 7 bases and J shed 0 bases, with 6 bases lying between them. This CDR3 contains 12 residues. In germline, CDR1 is SNHLY, CDR2 FYNNEI. CDR3 sequence (DNA): TGTGCCAGCACCTTAATGAACACTGAAGCTTTCTTT. Translated, it gives CASTLMNTEAFF.

This clone has just a few counts. The chain joins TRBV7-2 to TRBJ2-3; 11 nucleotides agree with TRBD2. The CDR3 contains 17 residues. Germline CDR1 reads SGHTA; CDR2 reads FQGNSA. V trimming: 8 bases; J trimming: 2 bases; junction bases outside the gene matches: 12. CDR3 nucleotide sequence: TGTGCCAGCTCCCGAAGGGCTAGCGGGGGGTACACAGATACGCAGTATTTT. Its protein is CASSRRASGGYTDTQYF.

The chain is built from TRBV6-1 and TRBJ2-4, with D unresolved. Germline V gene sequence: CDR1 MNHNS, CDR2 SASEGT. The CDR3 extends over 19 amino acids. The V end lost 2 bases, the J end lost 0 bases, and 20 bases lay between the germline ends. Here the CDR3 DNA reads TGTGCCAGCAGTGAAAGGTTAGGTCAGACTTATCTAGCCAAAAACATTCAGTACTTC. Translating gives CASSERLGQTYLAKNIQYF.

The V call is TRBV7-3, the J call TRBJ2-1; TRBD1 aligns across 9 bases. The CDR3 is 15 residues long. V gave up 2 bases and J gave up 4 bases; unmatched junction bases: 3. Germline CDR1 reads SGHTA; CDR2 reads FQGTGA. CDR3 coding DNA: TGTGCCAGCAGCTTAGGGGACAGGGTATACAATGAGCAGTTCTTC. Residues: CASSLGDRVYNEQFF.

The rearrangement links TRBV25-1 to TRBJ2-3; D is perhaps TRBD1 (6 bases). The CDR3 consists of 15 residues. Germline lookup yields CDR1 MGHDK and CDR2 SYGVNS. Between the trimmed V and J ends, which lost 3 bases and 2 bases, there was a span of 12 bases. The CDR3 DNA follows: TGTGCCAGCAGTGATGGGACATACTACACAGATACGCAGTATTTT. This encodes CASSDGTYYTDTQYF.

CDR3 in amino acids: CASSSGTANNEQFF. CDR3 in DNA: TGCGCCAGCAGCTCCGGGACAGCAAACAATGAGCAGTTCTTC. This rearrangement joins TRBV5-1 to TRBJ2-1; 7 bases fit TRBD1. The CDR3 covers 14 residues. The germline CDR1 and CDR2 sequences are SGHRS and YFSETQ. Trimming cost V 3 bases and J 5 bases; bases outside gene matches: 5.

The chain employs TRBV9 and TRBJ1-5; 11 nucleotides agree with TRBD1. With 4 bases clipped from V and 3 bases from J, the junction kept 6 bases outside the gene matches. Germline loops: CDR1 SGDLS, CDR2 YYNGEE. This CDR3 region has 16 residues. The CDR3 region has the DNA TGTGCCAGCAGCCCCGGACAGGGGGCTAACAATCAGCCCCAGCATTTT. Translated, it gives CASSPGQGANNQPQHF.

This clone has a single count. The V gene is TRBV5-1, the J gene TRBJ1-2, with D maybe TRBD1 (5 bases). The germline CDR1 and CDR2 sequences are SGHRS and YFSETQ. The CDR3 extends over 16 amino acids. Deletions cut 5 bases from V and 0 bases from J, with 17 bases between. The CDR3 sequence is CASRVLGAGANYGYTF. The CDR3 region has the DNA TGCGCCAGCAGGGTTCTAGGGGCTGGGGCTAACTATGGCTACACCTTC.

The V gene is TRBV5-1, the J gene TRBJ1-1; possible D gene TRBD1, 5 bases. This CDR3 is 13 amino acids long. Germline V gene lookup returns CDR1 SGHRS and CDR2 YFSETQ. Trimming took off 0 bases at V and 12 bases at J, with 15 bases between the two ends. Here the CDR3 DNA reads TGCGCCAGCAGCTTGGATTGGACGGGGGGTACTTTCTTT. It specifies CASSLDWTGGTFF.

The chain combines TRBV3-1 (or the pseudogene TRBV3-2) with TRBJ1-2, with D possibly matching TRBD1 (6 bases). Trimming shortened V by 4 bases and J by 5 bases, and 17 bases separated the two germline ends. CDR1 and CDR2 (germline): LGHDT, YNNKEL (reference sequence). The CDR3 loop spans 15 amino acids. CDR3 residues: CASSLRTAISYGYTF. CDR3 DNA: TGTGCCAGCAGCCTCAGGACAGCAATTTCTTATGGCTACACCTTC.

The chain combines TRBV19 with TRBJ1-5; no reliable D call. V gave up 2 bases and J gave up 0 bases, with 8 bases separating them. This CDR3 contains 15 residues. The V gene's germline CDR1 is LNHDA and CDR2 SQIVND (reference sequence). The CDR3 sequence is CASSITPDSNQPQHF. The CDR3 DNA reads TGTGCCAGTAGTATAACACCCGATAGCAATCAGCCCCAGCATTTT.

The chain recombines TRBV28 with TRBJ2-2; D gene unclear. The CDR3 covers 16 residues. V lost 6 bases, J lost 5 bases, and 19 bases lay in between. Per the germline V gene, CDR1 is MDHEN and CDR2 is SYDVKM. CDR3 loop: CASRDFSGLTTGELFF. CDR3 nucleotide sequence: TGTGCCAGCAGAGACTTTTCGGGCCTTACTACCGGGGAGCTGTTTTTT.

The chain joins TRBV10-3 to TRBJ1-3; D is uncertain. CDR1 ENHRY and CDR2 SYGVKD come from the germline V gene. The length of the CDR3 is 15 residues. V was shortened by 0 bases and J by 0 bases, with 6 bases between the two germline ends. The CDR3 loop is CAISESSSSGNTIYF. CDR3 nucleotide sequence: TGTGCCATCAGTGAGTCCTCAAGCTCTGGAAACACCATATATTTT.

This clone was counted only a few times. The chain carries TRBV19 and TRBJ1-4; D ambiguous. This CDR3 is built from 13 residues. With 3 bases removed from V and 2 bases from J, the gap between germline ends came to 4 bases. The germline CDR1 and CDR2 sequences are LNHDA and SQIVND (reference sequence). The CDR3: CASSMRTNEKLFF. CDR3 nucleotide sequence: TGTGCCAGTAGTATGAGGACTAATGAAAAACTGTTTTTT. The variable domain in full, with the rest retrieved from reference TRBV19 and TRBJ1-4, is DGGITQSPKYLFRKEGQNVTLSCEQNLNHDAMYWYRQDPGQGLRLIYYSQIVNDFQKGDIAEGYSVSREKKESFPLTVTSAQKNPTAFYLCASSMRTNEKLFFGSGTQLSVL.

This chain links TRBV18 with TRBJ2-3, with TRBD1 matching over 8 bases. The CDR3 spans 15 residues. Trimming at V came to 6 bases and at J to 1 base, leaving 6 bases not matched to a gene. Germline V gene sequence: CDR1 KGHSH, CDR2 LQKENI. The CDR3 region is CASSRQGSRTDTQYF. DNA of the CDR3: TGTGCCAGCTCCCGACAGGGGTCCCGCACAGATACGCAGTATTTT.

V usage is TRBV18 and J usage is TRBJ2-7; 9 bases are shared with TRBD1. The junction had 6 bases not matched to a gene; V was cut back by 4 bases and J by 5 bases. This CDR3 has 14 residues. In germline, CDR1 is KGHSH, CDR2 LQKENI. CDR3 residues: CASSRSGTGNEQYV. The CDR3 DNA follows: TGTGCCAGCTCACGTTCCGGGACAGGGAACGAGCAGTACGTC.

The chain links TRBV7-9 to TRBJ2-2, with TRBD1 matching 7 bases. J lost 2 bases, V lost 0 bases, and 0 bases had no gene match. Germline V gene sequence: CDR1 SEHNR, CDR2 FQNEAQ (reference sequence). The CDR3 spans 15 residues. CDR3 coding DNA: TGTGCCAGCAGCTTAGCAGGGGGCAACACCGGGGAGCTGTTTTTT. This sequence encodes CASSLAGGNTGELFF.

CDR3: CASSFFWTGRNYGYTF. Written as DNA, the CDR3 is TGTGCCAGCAGCTTCTTCTGGACAGGGAGGAACTATGGCTACACCTTC. The V gene is TRBV28, the J gene TRBJ1-2, with 8 bases fitting TRBD1. CDR1 and CDR2 from the germline V gene are MDHEN and SYDVKM. V lost 6 bases and J lost 2; bases outside the gene matches: 11. This CDR3 has 16 residues.